This TCR beta chain was profiled in a study (dated by TCRdb to between 2014 and 2016). Describing the broader study: The study tested whether tumor-infiltrating Tregs in breast cancer are recruited from blood Tregs or converted in situ from other CD4+ T cell subsets.

CD4+CD45RO+CD25- cells were isolated as memory CD4+ T cells. Tregs, naive and memory CD4+ T cells from tumor, blood and ipsilateral draining lymph nodes of five breast cancer patients underwent full-length TCR alpha and beta sequencing. Tumor tissue and lymph nodes obtained by ipsilateral axillary dissection were perfused with PBS, cut into small pieces and digested using collagenase I and hyaluronidase. A purity exceeding 90% was confirmed by FACS for the sorted cell populations. Paper-wide results and their limitations: The TCR alpha and beta sequences of tumor-infiltrating Tregs showed the greatest overlap with tumor naive CD4+ T cells, followed by blood naive CD4+ T cells. Rather than covering whole repertoires, validation in the larger cohort was restricted to a single TCR beta V-J rearrangement. The TCR gene usage of tumor memory CD4+ T cells clustered together with blood and lymph node memory CD4+ cells and with lymph node naive CD4+ cells.

Amplification of full-length TCR variable regions was done by 5' RACE PCR using constant-region reverse primers, and this step was followed by semi-nested PCR with Nested Universal Primer A. Using the ReliaPrep RNA Cell Miniprep System, total RNA was extracted, and the SMARTer RACE 5'/3' Kit was then used to reverse transcribe the RNA into 5'RACE-ready cDNA. Multiplex adaptors were used to barcode full-length TCR alpha and beta libraries, and the barcoded libraries were sequenced on an Illumina MiSeq. The paper's data handling went like this. For each of nine subset-tissue groups, sequencing data from the five patients were pooled, and the groups were then compared using unsupervised clustering of TCR gene usage. The Morisita-Horn index was used to calculate repertoire similarity, with shared sequences weighted by how much each contributed to each repertoire. TCRdb reran the public reads through fastp at Q25 and MiXCR, keeping productive beta chains. CDR3 protein sequences are deduplicated, and each keeps its most common genes and DNA. The V and J calls were determined by TCRdb, not by the authors. This sample holds 5,000 to 7,500 distinct CDR3 sequences; around 64% were observed only once. Clones ranked in the top ten supply roughly 4% of the sample.

With respect to this clonotype: The clone's antigen remains unknown. No qualities accompany the bases; no much larger clone lies one base away.

From the germline V gene, CDR1 is SGHVS and CDR2 is FNYEAQ. Unmatched junction bases come to 7, with V trimmed by 4 bases and J by 2 bases. Inclusive of the bounding cysteine and phenylalanine, the CDR3 is 16 residues long. The DNA shown is the 48-base CDR3, in frame from base 1. Sequencing was performed on tumor-infiltrating memory CD4+ T cells sorted from the breast tumor. The cell subset or site label, read with the paper, signifies: memory CD4+ T cells, CD4+CD45RO+CD25-. The rearranged segments are TRBV7-6 and TRBJ2-1; 8 of the junction bases match TRBD2. The receptor was isolated from a female donor with breast cancer. The DNA sequence is TGTGCCAGCAGCTCGGGAGGGCTAGCAACCTACAATGAGCAGTTCTTC. It translates as CASSSGGLATYNEQFF.